This T cell receptor (beta chain) was sequenced for a study of cytomegalovirus exposure and HLA in healthy donors (dated by TCRdb to 2016 to 2017). As for the study more broadly: According to an earlier analysis of 450 to 650 of the donors, roughly 180 million T cells yielded some 110 million unique TCR beta sequences and approximately 280 Gb of sequence data. An early release that covered about 640 HLA-typed donors contained approximately 290 gigabases of sequencing data and tens of millions of unique TCR sequences. The genetic ancestry cluster associated with self-reported Caucasian donors included 65% to 90% of the 350 to 500 genotyped donors. The study aimed to test whether cataloging public T cell receptors could reveal signatures of past pathogen exposure. The study profiled the T cell repertoires of approximately 700 subjects by immunosequencing and related them to cytomegalovirus serostatus. Along with the approximately 620-subject first cohort, a separate validation cohort of over 90 different subjects was used. High-throughput TCR immunosequencing, statistical association of individual TCRs with disease status, and machine learning were combined to predict cytomegalovirus infection status. A later analysis re-examined previously published TCR beta repertoires from hundreds of donors and added high-resolution HLA genotyping to investigate patterns of TCR occurrence. The later analysis used no new phenotypic data to find candidate immune exposures, relying instead on TCR beta sequences and their occurrence across donors. To decide whether each TCR beta V gene segment behaved as functional or pseudogenic, an earlier analysis of 587 of the donors relied on high-throughput TCR beta sequencing. Alongside the repertoire data, information on donor age, sex, ethnicity and CMV serostatus was compiled. In a later genetic analysis, genome-wide SNP genotypes for about three fifths of the 666 donors were used, and that subset was treated as a discovery cohort. All discovery cohort repertoires had been generated using a single sequencing platform. HLA typing covered class I and class II loci at four-digit resolution. The number of donors typed differed by locus, with roughly 620-630 for A, B, C, DRB1 and DQB1, roughly 550 for DQA1, 600 to 610 for DPA1, and around 430 for DPB1. Because of strong linkage in the cohort, roughly five DR-DQ haplotypes were treated as single units for association and clustering. On average, roughly 250,000 unique TCR beta nucleotide sequences were sequenced per donor among 398 genotyped donors of the cohort, with 15% to 20% of those sequences being non-productive. General study outcomes and caveats: The presence/absence analyses assumed that sequencing depth was roughly uniform across donors, and that assumption may not be true. This cohort had only TCR beta chains sequenced, and the lack of alpha or paired-chain data limited which features could be detected. The classifier was reported to diagnose cytomegalovirus status with high specificity and sensitivity in both the original and validation cohorts. A later genetic analysis associated a missense DCLRE1C variant with V-gene and J-gene trimming of TCR beta chains, and an independent cohort replicated the association. A total of about 180 TCR beta chains were listed by the study as associated with cytomegalovirus. Three of the identified cytomegalovirus-associated TCR beta chains were confirmed in vitro to be specific for cytomegalovirus antigens. Linkage disequilibrium might explain the correlated functional status among segregating V segments, but an unknown experimental factor could not be excluded. The authors suggested that the approach could potentially be generalized to other disease states and immunological phenotypes. The only immune exposure information available for the cohort was CMV serostatus. Most CMV-associated TCR beta chains appeared to be HLA-restricted in a later analysis, and the HLA associations seemed to be driven largely by CMV exposure. Because counts were too low, approximately 18 rarely observed V segments, including chromosome 9 orphons, were excluded from the earlier analysis of some 590 of the donors. Because some donors lacked HLA typing at each locus, the association tests relied only on the typed subset. Broadly in line with IMGT annotations, most TCR beta V segments showed up in productive rearrangements about 90% or about 30% of the time in an earlier analysis of several hundred of the donors. Compared with equally common non-associated chains, HLA-associated TCR beta chains in a later analysis were more clonally expanded and had lower generation probabilities. A further reported finding was that TCR beta sequences accurately predicted the HLA-A and HLA-B alleles for most subjects in the first cohort. According to a later analysis, TCR association rates differed among HLA loci, with DRB1 alleles showing the most associated TCRs and HLA-C alleles showing the fewest. Specific HLA alleles were associated with around 18,000 TCR beta sequences at a false discovery rate of 0.05 in a later analysis. In a later analysis, several top co-occurrence clusters were reported to appear linked to parvovirus B19, influenza, CMV and Epstein-Barr virus. A cluster of highly shared sequence variants was judged likely to be a technical artifact of the sequencing pipeline. Across donors, most TCR sequences were observed very rarely, whereas some public TCRs were present in many individuals. Assigning TCR associations to individual alleles was difficult when HLA alleles, especially DR and DQ, strongly co-occurred. The 87-base-pair reads could not distinguish some IMGT-functional V segments, including TRBV6-2 and TRBV6-3, so those segments were excluded. A later genetic analysis reported fewer N-insertions in productive TCRs among donors in an Asian-associated ancestry cluster than the roughly 690-donor mean.

The CDR3 goes from the cysteine to the phenylalanine over 14 residues. Of all the DNA, just the CDR3 is kept, 42 bases in frame from base 1. The CDR1 and CDR2 encoded by the germline V gene are SGHRS and YFSETQ. Trimming leaves V shorter by 6 bases and J shorter by 7 bases, with the junction holding 9 bases beyond the gene matches. A remark on this clone: The antigen this receptor binds is unknown.

The cohort consisted of approximately 670 healthy bone marrow donors. All cohort members were sampled while nominally healthy, although unrecorded immune exposures were likely present. The donor tested CMV seropositive and was one of the 289 seropositive cohort members. A peripheral blood sample was provided by each donor, and peripheral blood mononuclear cells were used for TCR beta sequencing. The Qiagen DNeasy Blood Extraction Kit was used to extract genomic DNA from the blood cell samples. The library was built by means of the immunoSEQ multiplex PCR assay. For the multiplex PCR, a mixture combining 60 forward primers for TCR Vbeta segments and 13 reverse primers for TCR Jbeta segments was used. A multiplex PCR assay on genomic DNA amplified the CDR3 region of rearranged TCR beta genes. Amplified TCR beta libraries were sequenced as 87-base-pair reads on the Illumina HiSeq System. As for how the authors treated the data: Across the roughly 700 repertoires, a later analysis counted some 81 million unique TCR beta chains, around 11 million of which were shared by at least two donors. A nearest-neighbor algorithm error-corrected the raw reads and collapsed the reads into unique sequences, merging closely related sequences to remove PCR and sequencing errors. Alignment of CDR3 sequences to IMGT reference sequences was used to assign V, D and J gene segments. For a sequence to be retained, at least a six-nucleotide match to both a V gene segment and a J gene segment was required. A rearrangement counted as productive if the CDR3 had no stop codons and remained in frame with V and J, and every other rearrangement counted as non-productive. Following IMGT convention, CDR3 was defined as the stretch from the second conserved V-encoded cysteine to the conserved J-encoded phenylalanine. Sequences without an unambiguous match to a single V gene segment were excluded from the earlier analysis of about 630 of the donors. In an earlier analysis of a few hundred of the donors, V segments were called functional above 56.7% productive rearrangements and were called segregating when the between-donor standard deviation exceeded 5%. A statistical classification framework was built for diagnosing cytomegalovirus status from the catalog of TCR beta chain sequences. V and J gene assignment, in a later analysis, came from comparing TCR nucleotide sequences with IMGT/GENE-DB human TR gene sequences. A later analysis assigned CDR3 sequences and most-parsimonious VDJ recombination scenarios with the TCRdist pipeline. In a later analysis, each TCR beta chain was defined by its CDR3 amino acid sequence together with its V-gene family, and reads without a unique V-gene family were excluded. A later analysis removed nearly 600 highly shared, low-generation-probability nucleotide sequences to deal with suspected cross-contamination and a sequencing artifact. In a later analysis, a clonal expansion index for each public chain was calculated from normalized within-repertoire ranks of inferred template counts. In a later analysis, generation probabilities were computed with a VDJ recombination model fitted to out-of-frame rearrangements, and the resulting probabilities were checked against IGoR. Hypergeometric tests were used in a later analysis to score TCR-TCR, TCR-HLA and TCR-CMV co-occurrence, with a repertoire-size bias correction applied to the TCR pairs. To estimate false discovery rates, a later analysis permuted the HLA or CMV assignments 20 times. In a later analysis, co-occurring TCRs were grouped using DBSCAN, and TCRdist sequence similarity was added for clustering within HLA-allele-positive subsets. For co-occurrence clustering, repertoires with fewer than 30,000 or more than 120,000 public chains were excluded, along with about five repertoires with anomalous nucleotide sharing. TCRdb provides this immuneACCESS table in a form limited to in-frame rearrangements. Some clones are lacking; in checked studies, under half of them reflect an unresolved V gene, and why the rest are absent is not known. V and J calls and clone size are those listed in that table; D and trimming were worked out from the DNA. This sample's table has entries for some 200,000 clones. The top ten clonotypes cover 0.79% of the sample.

This sequence was found in a woman younger than 30 in good health and CMV-seropositive. The chain uses TRBV5-1 and TRBJ2-1, with TRBD1 identical over 8 junction bases. Material: PBMCs. The CDR3 region has the sequence CASTLDRVDNEQFF. The nucleotides read TGCGCCAGCACTTTGGACAGGGTGGATAATGAGCAGTTCTTC.